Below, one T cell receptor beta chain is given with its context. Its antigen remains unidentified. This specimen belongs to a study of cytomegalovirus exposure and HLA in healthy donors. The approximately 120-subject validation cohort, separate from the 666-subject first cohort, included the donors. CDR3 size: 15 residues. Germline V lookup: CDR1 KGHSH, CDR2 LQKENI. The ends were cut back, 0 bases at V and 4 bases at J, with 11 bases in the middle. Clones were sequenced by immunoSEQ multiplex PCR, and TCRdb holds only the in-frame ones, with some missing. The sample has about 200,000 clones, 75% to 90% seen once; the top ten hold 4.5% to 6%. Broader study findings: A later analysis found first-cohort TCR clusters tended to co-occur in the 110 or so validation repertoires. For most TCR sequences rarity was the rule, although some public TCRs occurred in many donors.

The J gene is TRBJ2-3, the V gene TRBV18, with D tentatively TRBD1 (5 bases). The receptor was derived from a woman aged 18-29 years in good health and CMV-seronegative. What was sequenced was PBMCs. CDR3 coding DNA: TGTGCCAGCTCACCACCCCAGGGATTTCCAGATACGCAGTATTTT. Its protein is CASSPPQGFPDTQYF.